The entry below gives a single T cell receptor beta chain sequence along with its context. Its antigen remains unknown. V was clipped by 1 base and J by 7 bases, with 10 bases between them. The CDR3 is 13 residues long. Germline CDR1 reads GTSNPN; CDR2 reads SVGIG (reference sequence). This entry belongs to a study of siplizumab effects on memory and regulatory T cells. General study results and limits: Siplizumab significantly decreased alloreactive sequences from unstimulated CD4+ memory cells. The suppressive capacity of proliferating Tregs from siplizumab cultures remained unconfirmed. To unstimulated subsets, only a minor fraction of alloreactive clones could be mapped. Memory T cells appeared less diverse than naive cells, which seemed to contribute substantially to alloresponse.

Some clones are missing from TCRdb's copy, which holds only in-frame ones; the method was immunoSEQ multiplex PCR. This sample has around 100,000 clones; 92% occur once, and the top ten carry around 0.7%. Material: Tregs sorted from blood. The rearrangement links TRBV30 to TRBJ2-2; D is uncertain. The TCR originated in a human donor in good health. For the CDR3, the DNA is TGTGCCTGGAGTGGATACATCGGCGGGGAGCTGTTTTTT. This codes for CAWSGYIGGELFF.